A selection of T cell receptor beta chains follows, all from one sample in a study of regulatory T cells in long-lasting Graves disease. TCRdb ran MiXCR on the multiplex PCR reads and lists one entry per CDR3 protein. This table holds about 400,000 distinct CDR3 sequences, under 25% found once. Specimen: peripheral blood mononuclear cells (PBMCs), collected when the disease was refractory, from a patient treated with antithyroid drugs. These receptors originate from a female donor with Graves disease. Each CDR3 is given with its conserved first and last residue. D genes are given only for firm matches. Part of the rows lack a size; the others show once, few, many or a class for expanded clones.

>TRBD2|TRBV29-1|.|TRBJ2-7|15
TGCAGCGCCCGAGGGACTAGCGGAGACTCCTACGAGCAGTACTTC
CSARGTSGDSYEQYF
>TRBD1|TRBV18|.|TRBJ1-5|16
TGTGCCAGCTCCCCCCAGGGCAGGGGGGAGAATCAGCCCCAGCATTTT
CASSPQGRGENQPQHF
>.|TRBV20-1|.|TRBJ2-2|12
TGCAGTGCCCCGTGGGGATTCGGGGAGCTGTTTTTT
CSAPWGFGELFF
>TRBD1|TRBV20-1|.|TRBJ1-6|11
TGCAGTGCTACAGGGGGAGTCTCCCTCCACTTT
CSATGGVSLHF
>.|TRBV20-1|.|TRBJ1-5|16
TGCAGTGCTAGATATACAGGGAATTTCGGCAATCAGCCCCAGCATTTT
CSARYTGNFGNQPQHF
>TRBD1|TRBV2|many|TRBJ2-7|12
TGTGCCAGCAGTGGACAGGGCTACGAGCAGTACTTC
CASSGQGYEQYF
>.|TRBV29-1|many|TRBJ2-6|16
TGCAGCGTTGATTCAGGGGAAGGCTCTGGGGCCAACGTCCTGACTTTC
CSVDSGEGSGANVLTF
>.|TRBV13|many|TRBJ2-5|14
TGTGCCAGCAGCTTAAGATCAGAGGGGGAGACCCAGTACTTC
CASSLRSEGETQYF
>.|TRBV27|few|TRBJ1-6|17
TGTGCCAGCAGTCCCCGGACAGTTAGGTCCCTTAATTCACCCCTCCACTTT
CASSPRTVRSLNSPLHF
>.|TRBV11-2|many|TRBJ1-2|14
TGTGCCAGCAGCTTAGTCAGGGATCCGTATGGCTACACCTTC
CASSLVRDPYGYTF
>TRBD2|TRBV6-2/TRBV6-3|few|TRBJ2-4|13
TGTGCCAGCAGTGAAACTAGCGGGGGCATTCAGTACTTC
CASSETSGGIQYF
>TRBD1|TRBV12-3/TRBV12-4|many|TRBJ1-1|14
TGTGCCAGCAGTACCGGACAGGGAGGAACTGAAGCTTTCTTT
CASSTGQGGTEAFF
>.|TRBV6-1|few|TRBJ1-1|16
TGTGCCAGCAGGGAAAGGGGGGGCCCATTGAACACTGAAGCTTTCTTT
CASRERGGPLNTEAFF